Listed here are 29 T cell receptor beta chains from one sample, sequenced in a study of T cell responses to AZD1222 COVID-19 vaccine. Sequencing used immunoSEQ multiplex PCR; TCRdb keeps in-frame clones, though not all of them. The data hold about 120,000 clones, with about nine tenths observed a single time. Sequenced material: peripheral blood, taken 28 days after the second dose of the MenACWY control vaccine. The origin of the receptors is an adult who received the MenACWY meningococcal vaccine as a control.

This chain joins TRBV7-9 and TRBJ1-2, with a tentative D call TRBD1 (5 bases). V shed 8 bases and J shed 2 bases, with 9 bases lying between them. This CDR3 has 12 residues. The germline V gene encodes CDR1 SEHNR and CDR2 FQNEAQ (reference sequence). CDR3 sequence (DNA): TGTGCCAGCTCCAGGGAAAACTATGGCTACACCTTC. This encodes CASSRENYGYTF.

V and J are TRBV30 and TRBJ2-1, with D tentatively TRBD1 (6 bases). Trimming pared 5 bases from V and 9 bases from J, leaving 17 bases between. This CDR3 has 13 residues. Germline loops: CDR1 GTSNPN, CDR2 SVGIG (reference sequence). CDR3 residues: CAWAGDIEGEQFF. The DNA of the CDR3 is TGTGCCTGGGCAGGGGATATTGAAGGTGAGCAGTTCTTC.

The V call is TRBV2, the J call TRBJ1-2, with 7 bases matching TRBD1. Germline V gene lookup returns CDR1 SNHLY and CDR2 FYNNEI. The CDR3 contains 15 residues. Trimming removed 4 bases from V and 0 bases from J; junction bases left unmatched: 5. This CDR3 is CASSGQGRANYGYTF. DNA of the CDR3: TGTGCCAGCAGTGGACAGGGAAGAGCTAACTATGGCTACACCTTC.

The chain joins TRBV7-7 to TRBJ2-3; D remains unclear. V was shortened by 2 bases and J by 0 bases, with 9 bases between the two germline ends. Per germline, CDR1 SSHAT and CDR2 FNYEAQ (reference sequence). The CDR3 length is 15 residues. CDR3: CASSLRPHSTDTQYF. In nucleotides, the CDR3 is TGTGCCAGCAGCTTAAGGCCACACAGCACAGATACGCAGTATTTT.

This clone has only one observation. V usage is TRBV3-1 (or the pseudogene TRBV3-2) and J usage is TRBJ2-5; 12 bases line up with TRBD2. The CDR3 length is 16 residues. Germline-derived CDR1 and CDR2 are LGHDT and YNNKEL (reference sequence). Trimming removed 4 bases from V and 2 bases from J; junction bases left unmatched: 5. For the CDR3, the DNA is TGTGCCAGCAGCCGGAGGACTAGCGGGGATCAAGAGACCCAGTACTTC. Translated: CASSRRTSGDQETQYF.

V usage is TRBV11-2 and J usage is TRBJ2-3; no firm D call. This CDR3 has 12 residues. Trimming took off 5 bases at V and 6 bases at J, with 9 bases between the two ends. Looked up from germline, CDR1 is SGHAT and CDR2 is FQNNGV. The CDR3 protein is CASSRSGDTQYF. CDR3 nucleotides: TGTGCCAGCAGCCGATCCGGCGATACGCAGTATTTT. The whole variable domain, filled in from reference TRBV11-2 and TRBJ2-3, reads EAGVAQSPRYKIIEKRQSVAFWCNPISGHATLYWYQQILGQGPKLLIQFQNNGVVDDSQLPKDRFSAERLKGVDSTLKIQPAKLEDSAVYLCASSRSGDTQYFGPGTRLTVL.

This clone was counted only a few times. The rearrangement joins TRBV6-2 or TRBV6-3 to TRBJ2-3, with no clear D. Trimming left V 2 bases short and J 2 bases short, with 8 bases between. Germline V gene data show CDR1 as MNHEY and CDR2 as SVGEGT. This CDR3 is 14 amino acids long. The CDR3 reads CASSYRSNTDTQYF. For the CDR3, the DNA is TGTGCCAGCAGTTACCGCTCCAACACAGATACGCAGTATTTT.

The V gene is TRBV3-1 (or the pseudogene TRBV3-2), the J gene TRBJ2-5, with 7 bases fitting TRBD1. V lost 4 bases to trimming and J lost 6 bases; unmatched junction nucleotides: 8. The CDR3 sequence is 14 residues long. The germline CDR1 and CDR2 sequences are LGHDT and YNNKEL (reference sequence). CDR3: CASSPTQGTKTQYF. In nucleotides, the CDR3 is TGTGCCAGCAGCCCAACACAGGGGACCAAGACCCAGTACTTC.

This rearrangement joins TRBV19 to TRBJ1-5; possible D gene TRBD1, 5 bases. CDR1 and CDR2 (germline): LNHDA, SQIVND (reference sequence). The CDR3 loop spans 13 amino acids. Trimming removed 3 bases from V and 7 bases from J, with 10 bases in between. The CDR3 DNA sequence: TGTGCCAGTAGTATGGGGGGTCTCCAGCCCCAGCATTTT. Translating gives CASSMGGLQPQHF.

The count of this clone is one. The V and J genes are TRBV11-2 and TRBJ1-4, with D maybe TRBD1 (5 bases). V gave up 3 bases and J gave up 2 bases, with 7 bases separating them. CDR1 is SGHAT and CDR2 is FQNNGV in the germline V gene. The CDR3 length is 14 residues. CDR3 loop: CASSFRQTNEKLFF. DNA for the CDR3: TGTGCCAGCAGCTTCCGACAGACTAATGAAAAACTGTTTTTT.

This clone showed up just a few times. CDR3 region: CASSLNTGELFF. CDR3 nucleotide sequence: TGTGCCAGCAGCCTAAACACCGGGGAGCTGTTTTTT. The gene calls are TRBV11-3 and TRBJ2-2; unclear D gene. Germline CDR1 is SGHNT and CDR2 is YENEEA. Trimming shortened V by 5 bases and J by 2 bases, and 3 bases separated the two germline ends. There are 12 residues in the CDR3.

The genes are TRBV10-3 and TRBJ2-5; tentative D call: TRBD1 (5 bases). CDR1 is ENHRY and CDR2 is SYGVKD in the germline V gene. The CDR3 is 14 residues long. V lost 6 bases, J lost 0 bases, and 11 bases lay in between. DNA for the CDR3: TGTGCCATCAGCGTCCAGGGAAACCAAGAGACCCAGTACTTC. Amino acid sequence: CAISVQGNQETQYF.

V and J are TRBV19 and TRBJ1-4; D remains ambiguous. Germline V lookup: CDR1 LNHDA, CDR2 SQIVND (reference sequence). The ends were cut back, 9 bases at V and 4 bases at J, with 18 bases in the middle. This CDR3 contains 15 residues. The CDR3 coding sequence is TGTGCCAGCCACCCCGACCGGATAGGTAATGAAAAACTGTTTTTT. The encoded protein is CASHPDRIGNEKLFF.

The chain joins TRBV19 to TRBJ2-7; TRBD1 is a possible D gene (5 bases). The CDR3 extends over 13 amino acids. Trimming took 1 base from V and 6 from J, leaving 10 bases between them. The germline CDR1 and CDR2 sequences are LNHDA and SQIVND (reference sequence). The CDR3 is CASSIAAGFEQYF. In DNA, the CDR3 is TGTGCCAGTAGTATAGCGGCAGGGTTCGAGCAGTACTTC.

The chain uses TRBV19 and TRBJ2-1, with D possibly being TRBD2 (7 bases). The CDR3 sequence is 15 residues long. Trimming took off 7 bases at V and 0 bases at J, with 13 bases between the two ends. Germline V gives CDR1 LNHDA, CDR2 SQIVND (reference sequence). DNA of the CDR3: TGTGCCAGTACATGGGGGGGGCACTCCTACAATGAGCAGTTCTTC. Translation: CASTWGGHSYNEQFF. Filled out from reference TRBV19 and TRBJ2-1, the complete variable domain reads DGGITQSPKYLFRKEGQNVTLSCEQNLNHDAMYWYRQDPGQGLRLIYYSQIVNDFQKGDIAEGYSVSREKKESFPLTVTSAQKNPTAFYLCASTWGGHSYNEQFFGPGTRLTVL.

The chain employs TRBV27 and TRBJ2-5, with TRBD2 identical over 7 bases. J lost 5 bases, V lost 7 bases, and 7 bases had no gene match. The CDR3 length is 13 residues. Germline V CDR1 and CDR2: MNHEY, SMNVEV (reference sequence). Here the CDR3 reads CASMVAGVETQYF. For the CDR3, the DNA is TGTGCCAGCATGGTGGCGGGAGTTGAGACCCAGTACTTC.

This chain joins TRBV28 and TRBJ1-4; perhaps TRBD1 as D (6 bases). The V and J ends lost 5 bases and 4 bases respectively, with 11 bases between them. Looked up from germline, CDR1 is MDHEN and CDR2 is SYDVKM. This CDR3 comprises 14 residues. The CDR3, as DNA: TGTGCCAGCAGTAAGGACAGCCTTAATGAAAAACTGTTTTTT. Amino acid sequence: CASSKDSLNEKLFF.

The chain couples TRBV7-6 to TRBJ1-5; no firm D call. Germline CDR1 SGHVS, CDR2 FNYEAQ. With 1 base removed from V and 1 base from J, the gap between germline ends came to 11 bases. The CDR3 is 16 residues long. CDR3 bases: TGTGCCAGCAGCTTAGAGGCGGGGTCGAGCAATCAGCCCCAGCATTTT. This gives the protein CASSLEAGSSNQPQHF. The entire variable domain, with the rest obtained from reference TRBV7-6 and TRBJ1-5, is as follows: GAGVSQSPRYKVTKRGQDVALRCDPISGHVSLYWYRQALGQGPEFLTYFNYEAQQDKSGLPNDRFSAERPEGSISTLTIQRTEQRDSAMYRCASSLEAGSSNQPQHFGDGTRLSIL.

The rearrangement uses TRBV5-6 and TRBJ1-4, with a possible D match to TRBD1 (6 bases). V shed 2 bases and J shed 8 bases, with 16 bases lying between them. Germline CDR1 and CDR2: SGHDT and YYEEEE. The CDR3 is made up of 15 amino acids. The DNA for the CDR3 is TGTGCCAGCAGCTTCAGACAGGCGTTTAGCGAAAAACTGTTTTTT. It is translated as CASSFRQAFSEKLFF.

The V and J genes are TRBV3-1 (or the pseudogene TRBV3-2) and TRBJ2-7; D gene uncertain. Germline V gene data show CDR1 as LGHDT and CDR2 as YNNKEL (reference sequence). V gave up 3 bases and J gave up 6 bases, with 6 bases separating them. The length of the CDR3 is 11 residues. The CDR3 DNA reads as TGTGCCAGCAGCCAGGGCACCGAGCAGTACTTC. This codes for CASSQGTEQYF.

The rearrangement joins TRBV27 to TRBJ2-1; D gene ambiguous. The CDR3 extends over 11 amino acids. Trimming removed 1 base from V and 7 bases from J, with 2 bases in between. Germline CDR1 is MNHEY and CDR2 is SMNVEV (reference sequence). This CDR3 is CASSLYNEQFF. The CDR3 nucleotides are TGTGCCAGCAGTTTATATAATGAGCAGTTCTTC.

The chain joins TRBV5-1 to TRBJ2-1; D is ambiguous. The CDR3 runs 15 residues. The germline gives CDR1 SGHRS, CDR2 YFSETQ. V was shortened by 7 bases and J by 0 bases, with 14 bases between the two germline ends. CDR3 protein: CASRTVVNSYNEQFF. For the CDR3, the DNA is TGCGCCAGCCGGACGGTTGTAAACTCCTACAATGAGCAGTTCTTC.

J is TRBJ2-6 and V is TRBV28, with 8 bases matching TRBD1. J was trimmed by 2 bases and V by 6 bases; bases with no gene match: 9. Germline V CDR1 and CDR2: MDHEN, SYDVKM. CDR3 length equals 17 residues. The DNA for the CDR3 is TGTGCCAGCAGCCACCGACAGGGGAAGGCTGGGGCCAACGTCCTGACTTTC. Translated, it gives CASSHRQGKAGANVLTF.

This clone was recorded only once. The V call is TRBV19, the J call TRBJ2-3; no firm D call. Trimming pared 5 bases from V and 2 bases from J, leaving 14 bases between. CDR3 length: 15 amino acids. The germline V gene encodes CDR1 LNHDA and CDR2 SQIVND (reference sequence). The CDR3 nucleotides read TGTGCCAGTAGTCTGCGGTTAGGATACACAGATACGCAGTATTTT. It yields the protein CASSLRLGYTDTQYF.

V usage is TRBV2 and J usage is TRBJ1-6, with D maybe TRBD1 (5 bases). Germline loops: CDR1 SNHLY, CDR2 FYNNEI. V was cut by 9 bases and J by 2 bases, with 14 bases left in between. CDR3 length: 15 amino acids. This chain's CDR3 is CARSDPGTYNSPLHF. The CDR3 nucleotides are TGTGCCAGAAGCGACCCAGGGACCTATAATTCACCCCTCCACTTT.

V gene TRBV11-1 combines with J gene TRBJ2-7; tentative D call: TRBD1 (6 bases). Trimming pared 1 base from V and 3 bases from J, leaving 13 bases between. CDR1 and CDR2 (germline): SGHAT, FQDESV (reference sequence). CDR3 length: 15 residues. Written as DNA, the CDR3 is TGTGCCAGCAGCTTAGACAGGGAGCATGTCTACGAGCAGTACTTC. This codes for CASSLDREHVYEQYF. Full variable domain (rest looked up from reference TRBV11-1 and TRBJ2-7): EAEVAQSPRYKITEKSQAVAFWCDPISGHATLYWYRQILGQGPELLVQFQDESVVDDSQLPKDRFSAERLKGVDSTLKIQPAELGDSAMYLCASSLDREHVYEQYFGPGTRLTVT.

DNA of the CDR3: TGTGCCAGCATCCAGGCAGGGGGCGCGACTTCACCCCTCCACTTT. As protein: CASIQAGGATSPLHF. The chain is built from TRBV2 and TRBJ1-6; the match to TRBD1 covers 8 bases. Germline loops: CDR1 SNHLY, CDR2 FYNNEI. The CDR3 has 15 residues. The V and J ends lost 7 bases and 9 bases, in that order; junction bases with no gene match: 11.

J is TRBJ2-1 and V is TRBV11-2, with TRBD1 identical over 7 bases. This CDR3 region has 15 residues. In germline, CDR1 is SGHAT, CDR2 FQNNGV. The trim removed 1 base at V and 3 bases at J, leaving 3 bases unmatched. Here the CDR3 DNA reads TGTGCCAGCAGCTTAGCCGGGACAGTCTACAATGAGCAGTTCTTC. Translation gives CASSLAGTVYNEQFF.

This sequence joins TRBV27 and TRBJ2-5; 9 bases line up with TRBD1. The CDR3 covers 16 residues. Germline V gene data show CDR1 as MNHEY and CDR2 as SMNVEV (reference sequence). The trim removed 4 bases at V and 5 bases at J, leaving 11 bases unmatched. As DNA, the CDR3 is TGTGCCAGCAGTTCGGGACAGGGATCTTCGGTGGAGACCCAGTACTTC. It encodes CASSSGQGSSVETQYF.